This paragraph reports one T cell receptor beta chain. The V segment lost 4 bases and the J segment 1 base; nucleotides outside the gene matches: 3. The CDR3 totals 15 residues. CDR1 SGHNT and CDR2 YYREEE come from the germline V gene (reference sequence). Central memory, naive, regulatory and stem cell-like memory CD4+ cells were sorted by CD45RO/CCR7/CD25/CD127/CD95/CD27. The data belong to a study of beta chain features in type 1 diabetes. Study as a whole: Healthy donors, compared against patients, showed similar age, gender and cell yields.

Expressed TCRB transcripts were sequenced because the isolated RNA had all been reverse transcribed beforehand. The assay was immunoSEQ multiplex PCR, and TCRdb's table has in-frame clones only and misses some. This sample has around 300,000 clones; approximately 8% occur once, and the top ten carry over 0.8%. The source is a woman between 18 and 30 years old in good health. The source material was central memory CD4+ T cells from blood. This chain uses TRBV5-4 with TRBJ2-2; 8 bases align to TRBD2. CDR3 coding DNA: TGTGCCAGCAGCCTTGCGGGGGGGAACACCGGGGAGCTGTTTTTT. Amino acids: CASSLAGGNTGELFF.